These T cell receptor beta chains were read from a single sample in a study of a mutant IDH1 vaccine in newly diagnosed glioma. No antigens are known for them. Profiling relied on immunoSEQ multiplex PCR, and the TCRdb table lists in-frame clones only, not all of them. The table lists tens of thousands of clones, roughly 80% of them singletons. The specimen was PBMCs, collected from a glioma patient whose treatment included an IDH1 peptide vaccine. The receptors were sampled from a man aged 50 to 60 with glioma. Both conserved end residues are part of each CDR3. Fields, in order: J gene, V gene, D gene, clone size, CDR3 DNA, CDR3 protein. D genes are given only for firm matches. Clone sizes are given selectively: once, few, many, or a class where the clone is expanded.

TRBJ2-3	TRBV7-2	NA	NA	TGTGCCAGCAGCGCAGGGGTGGCAGATACGCAGTATTTT	CASSAGVADTQYF
TRBJ1-4	TRBV29-1	NA	NA	TGCAGCGTTGAGGTGGCAGGAGGTGAAAAACTGTTTTTT	CSVEVAGGEKLFF
TRBJ2-4	TRBV15	TRBD2	NA	TGTGCCACCAGCAGAGATGCGGGGGTGGCCAAAAACATTCAGTACTTC	CATSRDAGVAKNIQYF
TRBJ1-4	TRBV5-1	TRBD1	few	TGCGCCAGCAGCCTAGGACAGGGCTCTGAAAAACTGTTTTTT	CASSLGQGSEKLFF
TRBJ2-6	TRBV28	NA	NA	TGTGCCAGCAGTTTATGGCTTTTGGGGACAGGGGCCAACGTCCTGACTTTC	CASSLWLLGTGANVLTF
TRBJ2-1	TRBV7-9	NA	NA	TGTGCCAGCAGTCAAATGGGAGGAAACAAGCACAATGAGCAGTTCTTC	CASSQMGGNKHNEQFF
TRBJ2-1	TRBV7-9	NA	NA	TGTGCCAGCAGCTTAACCGGGGGCAGCGCTGAGCAGTTCTTC	CASSLTGGSAEQFF
TRBJ2-5	TRBV30	NA	NA	TGTGCTCGCACAAGCGAACACCAAGAGACCCAGTACTTC	CARTSEHQETQYF
TRBJ2-7	TRBV18	NA	NA	TGTGCCAGCTCACCATCCCGGGACACCTCCTACGAGCAGTACTTC	CASSPSRDTSYEQYF
TRBJ1-3	TRBV10-3	NA	few	TGTGCCATCAGTGGCCCCTCTGGAAACACCATATATTTT	CAISGPSGNTIYF
TRBJ1-4	TRBV25-1	NA	NA	TGTGCCAGCAGTGAAGGGCCCACAGGGAGTGTTGAAAAACTGTTTTTT	CASSEGPTGSVEKLFF
TRBJ2-7	TRBV2	TRBD2	NA	TGTGCCAGCAGGATAGCGGGGAGCTCCTACGAGCAGTACTTC	CASRIAGSSYEQYF
TRBJ1-2	TRBV29-1	NA	NA	TGCAGCGTTGAATTGGGATATGGCTACACCTTC	CSVELGYGYTF
TRBJ2-5	TRBV9	TRBD2	NA	TGTGCCAGCAGCGTAAGCGGGGGAACCCAAGAGACCCAGTACTTC	CASSVSGGTQETQYF
TRBJ1-2	TRBV5-1	NA	NA	TGCGCCAGCAGCTCAGCCCGGGGGGCGTATGGCTACACCTTC	CASSSARGAYGYTF
TRBJ2-1	TRBV27	TRBD1	NA	TGTGCCAGCAGTTCACGACAGGGGGCGAGCCGACGGCAGTTCTTC	CASSSRQGASRRQFF
TRBJ1-1	TRBV18	NA	NA	TGTGCCAGCTCACCGAATCCGGGACCGGCTGAAGCTTTCTTT	CASSPNPGPAEAFF
TRBJ1-5	TRBV7-2	NA	few	TGTGCCAGCAGCTGGACGGGAGGGGGAGTCAATCAGCCCCAGCATTTT	CASSWTGGGVNQPQHF
TRBJ1-5	TRBV5-5	TRBD1	NA	TGTGCCAGCAGCTTGTCGGGACAGTCCCAGGAGCCCCAGCATTTT	CASSLSGQSQEPQHF
TRBJ1-5	TRBV4-1	NA	NA	TGCGCCAGCAGCCAAGAGTTTGGGGGAAATCAGCCCCAGCATTTT	CASSQEFGGNQPQHF
TRBJ1-2	TRBV27	TRBD1	NA	TGTGCCAGCAGTTTAACAGGGGAACCCGGCTATGGCTACACCTTC	CASSLTGEPGYGYTF
TRBJ2-6	TRBV19	NA	NA	TGTGCCAGTAGTACGCCTCCTGGGGCCAACGTCCTGACTTTC	CASSTPPGANVLTF
TRBJ2-6	TRBV7-2	NA	NA	TGTGCCAGCAGGGACTCTGGGGCCAACGTCCTGACTTTC	CASRDSGANVLTF
TRBJ2-7	TRBV5-5	NA	NA	TGTGCCAGCAGCTCCGGGGGCCGGGGCGAGCAGTACTTC	CASSSGGRGEQYF